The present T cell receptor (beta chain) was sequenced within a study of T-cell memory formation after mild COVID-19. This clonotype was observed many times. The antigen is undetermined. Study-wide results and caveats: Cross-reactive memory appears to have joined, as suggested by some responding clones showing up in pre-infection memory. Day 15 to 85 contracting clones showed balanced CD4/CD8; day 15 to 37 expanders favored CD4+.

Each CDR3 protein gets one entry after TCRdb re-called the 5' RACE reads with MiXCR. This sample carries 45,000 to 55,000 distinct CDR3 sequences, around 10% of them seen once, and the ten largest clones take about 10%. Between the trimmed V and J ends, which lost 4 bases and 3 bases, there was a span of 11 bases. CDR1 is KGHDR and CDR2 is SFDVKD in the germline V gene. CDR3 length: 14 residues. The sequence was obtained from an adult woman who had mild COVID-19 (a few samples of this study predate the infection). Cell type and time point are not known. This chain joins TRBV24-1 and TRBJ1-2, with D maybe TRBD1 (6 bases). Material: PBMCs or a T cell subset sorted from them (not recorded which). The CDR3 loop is CATSEPTGYYGYTF. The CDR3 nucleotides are TGTGCCACCAGTGAGCCGACAGGCTACTATGGCTACACCTTC.